This T cell receptor (beta chain) was captured by sequencing in a study of cytomegalovirus exposure and HLA in healthy donors. Study as a whole: Out of roughly 170 million T cells, an earlier analysis found over 100 million unique TCR beta sequences in total. Among the 300 to 450 genotyped donors, about 81% were placed in the Caucasian-associated ancestry cluster. Study-level findings and limits: A later analysis showed HLA-associated TCR beta chains outstripping equally common others in clonal expansion. Presence/absence comparisons presumed near-even sequencing depth among donors.

As regards this clone: Its antigen is unknown.

The PCR made use of 60 Vbeta and 13 Jbeta primers. Profiled with immunoSEQ multiplex PCR; TCRdb holds only in-frame clones, not every one. This repertoire shows about 83,000 clones, approximately 80% found once; its top ten account for around 1.9%. Per the germline V gene, CDR1 is LNHDA and CDR2 is SQIVND (reference sequence). Trimming stripped 4 bases from V and 6 bases from J, with 16 bases between. The CDR3 consists of 15 residues. The sequenced sample was PBMCs. The chain has TRBV19 and TRBJ1-5; D perhaps matches TRBD1 (6 bases). This receptor was obtained from a woman aged 30 to 39 in good health and CMV-seronegative. CDR3 sequence (DNA): TGTGCCAGTAGTAGAGGACTGACAGGAACTCAGCCCCAGCATTTT. It specifies CASSRGLTGTQPQHF.